One sample yielded the 26 T cell receptor beta chains listed below, sequenced in a study of regulatory T cells in long-lasting Graves disease. Regarding time point: newly diagnosed GD, antithyroid drugs for less than 3 months. The TCR library was made from RNA extracted from PBMCs. With iRepertoire HTBI primers and Arm-PCR of CDR3 regions, TCR beta libraries were built. TCRdb reprocessed the multiplex PCR reads via MiXCR and lists one record per CDR3 protein. Of about 520,000 distinct CDR3 sequences listed, about 12% were seen once; the top ten hold roughly 8.9%. These records were also assigned to another study, of T cells in Graves' hyperthyroidism and ophthalmopathy.

This sample comprised peripheral blood mononuclear cells (PBMCs), obtained at new diagnosis, from a patient treated with antithyroid drugs. The receptor source for this set is a woman between 25 and 40 years old with Graves disease.

Comment on this clonotype: One end of the junction does not line up with germline, which may come from a read error. The chain carries TRBV19 and TRBJ2-1; the D is unclear. This CDR3 has 14 amino acids. Germline assignment: CDR1 LNHDA and CDR2 SQIVND (reference sequence). The CDR3 sequence is CANSRGISYNEQFF. CDR3 DNA sequence: TGTGCCAATAGTCGAGGAATCTCCTACAATGAGCAGTTCTTC.

This clonotype was found many times. V and J are TRBV7-2 and TRBJ2-1, with D uncertain. CDR3 length: 13 residues. Between the trimmed V and J ends, which lost 5 bases and 1 base, there was a span of 6 bases. CDR1 and CDR2 from the germline V gene are SGHTA and FQGNSA. The CDR3 DNA sequence: TGTGCCAGCAGCCCCCGGTCCTACAATGAGCAGTTCTTC. Its translation: CASSPRSYNEQFF.

This clonotype was recorded many times. V gene TRBV10-3 combines with J gene TRBJ2-1; 8 bases agree with TRBD2. CDR3 length equals 14 residues. The germline CDR1 and CDR2 sequences are ENHRY and SYGVKD. V dropped 2 bases and J dropped 6; count of bases not matched to a gene: 3. CDR3 residues: CAISEHSGSNEQFF. In nucleotides, the CDR3 is TGTGCCATCAGTGAGCACAGCGGGAGCAATGAGCAGTTCTTC.

This clonotype occurred a few times. The chain links TRBV4-3 to TRBJ2-7; perhaps TRBD2 as D (6 bases). Per germline, CDR1 LGHNA and CDR2 YSLEER. V dropped 3 bases and J dropped 7 bases, with 19 bases sitting between them. The length of the CDR3 is 15 residues. The CDR3 loop reads CASSHRRLKAGEQYF. The CDR3, as DNA: TGCGCCAGCAGCCACAGGCGCCTTAAGGCGGGGGAGCAGTACTTC.

The chain recombines TRBV12-3 or TRBV12-4 with TRBJ1-5, with 8 bases fitting TRBD1. The CDR3 covers 15 residues. Losses at the gene ends were 7 bases for V and 1 base for J; bases not matched to a gene: 6. In nucleotides, the CDR3 is TGTGCCAGCAACGACAGGGGTAGGAGCAATCAGCCCCAGCATTTT. Its protein is CASNDRGRSNQPQHF.

This clonotype was seen repeatedly, ten times or more. V is TRBV7-9 and J is TRBJ2-3; D possibly corresponds to TRBD1 (6 bases). Near its end, the DNA agrees better with TRBJ2-5, so the J call may be wrong. This CDR3 contains 13 residues. CDR1 and CDR2 from the germline V gene are SEHNR and FQNEAQ (reference sequence). This CDR3 reads CASSSGQGQTQYF. The CDR3 DNA is TGTGCCAGCAGCTCCGGGCAGGGGCAGACCCAGTACTTC.

The genes are TRBV6-1 and TRBJ2-5; 11 nucleotides align to TRBD2. The CDR3 runs 16 residues. J lost 3 bases, V lost 6 bases, and 9 bases had no gene match. The germline V gene has CDR1 MNHNS and CDR2 SASEGT. The CDR3 DNA reads TGTGCCAGCAGCCATATACTAGCGGGAGTTAAAGAGACCCAGTACTTC. Protein sequence: CASSHILAGVKETQYF.

This clonotype showed up just a few times. The rearrangement uses TRBV6-1 and TRBJ2-7, with 11 bases lining up with TRBD2. The CDR3 length is 15 residues. Germline V gene data show CDR1 as MNHNS and CDR2 as SASEGT. J gave up 0 bases and V 10 bases, and 8 bases lay outside the gene matches. Here the CDR3 reads CATKETSGTSYEQYF. Written as DNA, the CDR3 is TGTGCCACTAAGGAGACTAGCGGGACCTCCTACGAGCAGTACTTC.

This clonotype has a count of ten or more. The chain recombines TRBV18 with TRBJ2-1; D remains unclear. Germline V gene sequence: CDR1 KGHSH, CDR2 LQKENI. Trimming cost V 0 bases and J 2 bases, with 11 bases left between them. CDR3 length: 16 amino acids. The chain's CDR3 is CASSPPSLTTYNEQFF. The CDR3, as DNA: TGTGCCAGCTCACCACCGTCCCTCACAACCTACAATGAGCAGTTCTTC.

The gene calls are TRBV7-2 and TRBJ2-1; D could derive from TRBD1 or TRBD2 (5 bases each). This CDR3 is 15 amino acids long. V was cut by 5 bases and J by 3 bases, with 14 bases left in between. Germline-derived CDR1 and CDR2 are SGHTA and FQGNSA. The CDR3 nucleotides read TGTGCCAGCAGCCCCACCCGGGGCTTCTACAATGAGCAGTTCTTC. This gives the protein CASSPTRGFYNEQFF.

This clonotype was seen repeatedly, ten times or more. V usage is TRBV12-3 or TRBV12-4 and J usage is TRBJ1-1; D is perhaps TRBD1 (5 bases). The CDR3 covers 13 residues. V was shortened by 5 bases and J by 4 bases, with 11 bases between the two germline ends. CDR3 nucleotide sequence: TGTGCCAGCAGTACAGACAGTTCCACTGAAGCTTTCTTT. Translating gives CASSTDSSTEAFF.

This clonotype was recorded many times. The V gene is TRBV12-3 or TRBV12-4, the J gene TRBJ1-1, with D perhaps matching TRBD1 (6 bases). V lost 2 bases, J lost 1 base, and 14 bases lay in between. The CDR3 is 16 residues long. The CDR3 here is CASSLTSGTPNTEAFF. The CDR3 DNA is TGTGCCAGCAGTTTAACCTCCGGGACACCGAACACTGAAGCTTTCTTT.

The sample holds many counts of this clonotype. The chain employs TRBV29-1 and TRBJ2-5; TRBD1 agrees at 9 bases. Germline-derived CDR1 and CDR2 are SQVTM and ANQGSEA. The CDR3 spans 14 residues. The ends lost 5 bases at V and 11 bases at J; junction bases unmatched: 15. The CDR3 region is CSVSGYRDRVNQYF. In DNA, the CDR3 is TGCAGCGTTTCAGGATACCGGGACAGGGTGAATCAGTACTTC. Full variable domain (missing parts from reference TRBV29-1 and TRBJ2-5): SAVISQKPSRDICQRGTSLTIQCQVDSQVTMMFWYRQQPGQSLTLIATANQGSEATYESGFVIDKFPISRPNLTFSTLTVSNMSPEDSSIYLCSVSGYRDRVNQYFGPGTRLLVL.

The chain has TRBV20-1 and TRBJ2-5; 15 nucleotides line up with TRBD2. The V and J ends lost 3 bases and 4 bases, in that order; junction bases with no gene match: 9. Germline CDR1 is DFQATT and CDR2 is SNEGSKA (reference sequence). CDR3 length: 17 amino acids. This CDR3 reads CSARPVTGLAGGETQYF. In DNA form, the CDR3 reads TGCAGTGCTAGGCCCGTCACGGGACTAGCGGGAGGAGAGACCCAGTACTTC.

This clonotype was seen ten or more times. The rearrangement joins TRBV27 to TRBJ1-5, with TRBD1 as a possible D gene (5 bases). This CDR3 region has 15 residues. Germline lookup yields CDR1 MNHEY and CDR2 SMNVEV (reference sequence). Trimming pared 6 bases from V and 3 bases from J, leaving 15 bases between. The CDR3 reads CASSSDRLNNQPQHF. As DNA, the CDR3 is TGTGCCAGCAGCTCCGACAGATTAAACAATCAGCCCCAGCATTTT.

The table lists this clonotype with many counts. This chain joins TRBV28 and TRBJ2-5; TRBD1 aligns across 7 bases. This CDR3 spans 15 amino acids. V was clipped by 2 bases and J by 7 bases; unmatched bases: 10. Germline lookup yields CDR1 MDHEN and CDR2 SYDVKM. CDR3 bases: TGTGCCAGCAGTTTACAGGGGGACCCGACGGGGACCCAGTACTTC. Residues: CASSLQGDPTGTQYF.

In this sample, this clonotype turned up many times. This sequence joins TRBV11-2 and TRBJ1-1; no clear D gene. V lost 8 bases and J 3 bases, leaving 16 bases between the germline ends. Germline CDR1 is SGHAT and CDR2 is FQNNGV. The CDR3 contains 14 residues. The DNA for the CDR3 is TGTGCCAGCTCCAAGAGGCGGCAAGACACTGAAGCTTTCTTT. This sequence encodes CASSKRRQDTEAFF.

This clonotype has ten or more counts. The chain carries TRBV3-1 and TRBJ2-1, with no clear D. Trimming cost V 4 bases and J 2 bases, with 9 bases left between them. Germline V gene data show CDR1 as LGHDT and CDR2 as YNNKEL (reference sequence). CDR3 length: 14 amino acids. As DNA, the CDR3 is TGTGCCAGCAGCCGGGGAATGGCCTACAATGAGCAGTTCTTC. Translated, it gives CASSRGMAYNEQFF.

This clonotype was seen only a few times. A read error likely explains this, since a far larger clone differs by one base. The rearrangement links TRBV7-6 to TRBJ2-7; maybe TRBD1 (6 bases). The germline CDR1 and CDR2 sequences are SGHVS and FNYEAQ. With 5 bases removed from V and 7 bases from J, the gap between germline ends came to 24 bases. The length of the CDR3 is 16 residues. This CDR3 reads CASSPPGRGSYNEQYF. CDR3 nucleotide sequence: TGTGCCAGCAGCCCACCGGGCAGGGGATCCTACAATGAGCAGTACTTC.

There are a few counts of this clonotype. The V gene is TRBV19, the J gene TRBJ2-7, with 8 bases lining up with TRBD1. CDR3 size: 13 residues. CDR1 is LNHDA and CDR2 is SQIVND in the germline V gene (reference sequence). V was clipped by 5 bases and J by 3 bases; unmatched bases: 3. The CDR3 region is CASSAGGGYEQYF. The CDR3 region has the DNA TGTGCCAGTAGTGCAGGGGGCGGCTACGAGCAGTACTTC.

This clonotype appeared many times. A far larger clone is one base from this, pointing to a likely read error. V is TRBV20-1 and J is TRBJ2-1, with 11 bases aligning to TRBD2. V shed 5 bases, J shed 10 bases, and the junction held 19 bases outside the gene matches. The CDR3 spans 17 residues. Germline values: CDR1 DFQATT, CDR2 SNEGSKA (reference sequence). CDR3 DNA sequence: TGCAGTGCTCAAGGACTAGCGGGCCCGATAGTTACTTACGAGCAGTTCTTC. This encodes CSAQGLAGPIVTYEQFF.

This clonotype appeared many times. The chain combines TRBV7-3 with TRBJ2-1; D unclear. Germline V gene data show CDR1 as SGHTA and CDR2 as FQGTGA. Trimming removed 1 base at V and 2 bases at J, with 9 bases between. The CDR3 spans 15 residues. The chain's CDR3 is CASSLRAGPYNEQFF. DNA for the CDR3: TGTGCCAGCAGCTTAAGGGCAGGTCCCTACAATGAGCAGTTCTTC.

The chain employs TRBV20-1 and TRBJ1-6; 7 bases match TRBD1. The V segment lost 6 bases and the J segment 7 bases; nucleotides outside the gene matches: 9. This CDR3 has 14 amino acids. Germline CDR1 and CDR2: DFQATT and SNEGSKA (reference sequence). The CDR3 loop reads CSAYNRGVNSPLHF. Written as DNA, the CDR3 is TGCAGTGCCTACAACAGGGGTGTCAATTCACCCCTCCACTTT.

This sequence joins TRBV12-3 or TRBV12-4 and TRBJ2-4; the D is unclear. The CDR3 is 17 amino acids. Trimming took 4 bases from V and 3 from J, leaving 19 bases between them. Written as DNA, the CDR3 is TGTGCCAGCAGTTCCCCTAACTCCCTCAGGAGCAAAAACATTCAGTACTTC. Encoded protein: CASSSPNSLRSKNIQYF.

This clonotype was counted only a few times. The chain carries TRBV11-1 and TRBJ2-5; D may be TRBD2 (6 bases). V lost 1 base and J lost 9, with 15 bases in between. CDR1 and CDR2 (germline): SGHAT, FQDESV (reference sequence). This CDR3 is 14 amino acids long. CDR3: CASSLEVAVLPQYF. The CDR3 region has the DNA TGTGCCAGCAGCTTAGAAGTAGCGGTCTTACCCCAGTACTTC.

J is TRBJ2-6 and V is TRBV28; D may be TRBD1 or TRBD2 (6 bases each). Germline-derived CDR1 and CDR2 are MDHEN and SYDVKM. The length of the CDR3 is 16 residues. V lost 5 bases and J lost 0, with 11 bases in between. The CDR3 DNA is TGTGCCAGCAGTCGGGGGCCAGACTCTGGGGCCAACGTCCTGACTTTC. Protein: CASSRGPDSGANVLTF.